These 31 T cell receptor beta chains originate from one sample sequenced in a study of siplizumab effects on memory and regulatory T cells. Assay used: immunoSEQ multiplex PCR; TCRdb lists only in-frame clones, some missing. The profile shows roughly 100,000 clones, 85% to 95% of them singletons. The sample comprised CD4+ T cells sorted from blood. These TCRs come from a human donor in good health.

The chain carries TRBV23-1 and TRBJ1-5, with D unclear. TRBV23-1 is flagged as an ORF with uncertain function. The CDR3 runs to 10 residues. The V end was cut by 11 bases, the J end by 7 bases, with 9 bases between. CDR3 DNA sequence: TGCGCCTCCCGAGGGCAGCCCCAGCATTTT. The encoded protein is CASRGQPQHF.

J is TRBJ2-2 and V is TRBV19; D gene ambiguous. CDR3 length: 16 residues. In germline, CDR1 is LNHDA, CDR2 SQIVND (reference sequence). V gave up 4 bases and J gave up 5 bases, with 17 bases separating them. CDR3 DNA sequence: TGTGCCAGTAGTAGACAACCGGAGACCAGAACCGGGGAGCTGTTTTTT. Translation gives CASSRQPETRTGELFF.

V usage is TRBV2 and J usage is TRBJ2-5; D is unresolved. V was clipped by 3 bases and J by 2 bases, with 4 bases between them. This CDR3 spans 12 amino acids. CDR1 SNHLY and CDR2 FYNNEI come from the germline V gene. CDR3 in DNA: TGTGCCAGCAGTGAGGGACAAGAGACCCAGTACTTC. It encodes CASSEGQETQYF.

In DNA form, the CDR3 reads TGTGCCAGCAGCTGGGATCGTAATTCACCCCTCCACTTT. Protein sequence: CASSWDRNSPLHF. The chain links TRBV7-3 to TRBJ1-6, with no clear D. This CDR3 has 13 residues. The V gene lost 4 bases and the J gene lost 6 bases, with 7 bases spanning the gap. Germline V lookup: CDR1 SGHTA, CDR2 FQGTGA.

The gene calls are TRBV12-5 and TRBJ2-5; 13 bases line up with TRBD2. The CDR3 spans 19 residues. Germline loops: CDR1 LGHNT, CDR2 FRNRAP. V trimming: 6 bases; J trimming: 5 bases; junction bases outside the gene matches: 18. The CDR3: CASGNSPPLAGGPGETQYF. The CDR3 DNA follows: TGTGCTAGTGGCAATAGCCCACCACTAGCGGGAGGGCCGGGGGAGACCCAGTACTTC.

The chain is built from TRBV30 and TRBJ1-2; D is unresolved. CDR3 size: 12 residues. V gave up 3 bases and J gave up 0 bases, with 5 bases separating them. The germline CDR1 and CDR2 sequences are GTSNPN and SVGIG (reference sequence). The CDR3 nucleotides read TGTGCCTGGAGAGGTGCTAACTATGGCTACACCTTC. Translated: CAWRGANYGYTF.

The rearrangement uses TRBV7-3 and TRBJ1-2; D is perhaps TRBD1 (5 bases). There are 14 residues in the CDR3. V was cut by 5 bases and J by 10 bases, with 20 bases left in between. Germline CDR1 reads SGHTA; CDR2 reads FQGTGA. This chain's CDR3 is CASSASHSSGPYTF. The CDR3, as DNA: TGTGCCAGCAGCGCATCCCATAGTTCGGGGCCCTACACCTTC.

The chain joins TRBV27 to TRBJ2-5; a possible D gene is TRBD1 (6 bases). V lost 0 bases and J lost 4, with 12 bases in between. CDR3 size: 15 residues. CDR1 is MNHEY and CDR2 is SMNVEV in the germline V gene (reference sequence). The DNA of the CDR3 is TGTGCCAGCAGTTTATCTAGGGGGATCTCAGAGACCCAGTACTTC. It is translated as CASSLSRGISETQYF.

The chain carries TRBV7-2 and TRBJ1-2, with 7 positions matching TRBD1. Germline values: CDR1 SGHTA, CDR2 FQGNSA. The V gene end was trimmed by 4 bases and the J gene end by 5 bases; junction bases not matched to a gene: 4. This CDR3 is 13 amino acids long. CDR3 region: CASSSVQGYGYTF. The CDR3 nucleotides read TGTGCCAGCAGCTCAGTACAGGGGTATGGCTACACCTTC.

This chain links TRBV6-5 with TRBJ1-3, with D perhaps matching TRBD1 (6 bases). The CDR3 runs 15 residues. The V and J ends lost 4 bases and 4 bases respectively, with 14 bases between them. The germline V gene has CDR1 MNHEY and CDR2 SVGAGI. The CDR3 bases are TGTGCCAGCAGTTGGACGGGGGCTCGAGGAAACACCATATATTTT. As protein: CASSWTGARGNTIYF.

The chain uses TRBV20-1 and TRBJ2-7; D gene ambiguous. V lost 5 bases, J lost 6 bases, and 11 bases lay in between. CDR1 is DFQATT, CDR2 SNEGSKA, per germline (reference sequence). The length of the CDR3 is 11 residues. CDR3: CSAFEWGEQYF. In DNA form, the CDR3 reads TGCAGTGCTTTTGAGTGGGGCGAGCAGTACTTC.

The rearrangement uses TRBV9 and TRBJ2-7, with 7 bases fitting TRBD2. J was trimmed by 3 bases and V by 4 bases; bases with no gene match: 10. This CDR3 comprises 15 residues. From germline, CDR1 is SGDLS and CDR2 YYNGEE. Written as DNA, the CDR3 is TGTGCCAGCAGCCCCGCCCCTGCGGGGGTCTACGAGCAGTACTTC. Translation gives CASSPAPAGVYEQYF.

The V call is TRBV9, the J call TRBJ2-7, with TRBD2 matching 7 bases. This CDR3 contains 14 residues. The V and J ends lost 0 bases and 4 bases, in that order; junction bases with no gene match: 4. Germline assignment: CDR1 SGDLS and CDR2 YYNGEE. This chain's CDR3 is CASSVDLAVYEQYF. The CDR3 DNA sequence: TGTGCCAGCAGCGTAGATCTAGCGGTGTACGAGCAGTACTTC.

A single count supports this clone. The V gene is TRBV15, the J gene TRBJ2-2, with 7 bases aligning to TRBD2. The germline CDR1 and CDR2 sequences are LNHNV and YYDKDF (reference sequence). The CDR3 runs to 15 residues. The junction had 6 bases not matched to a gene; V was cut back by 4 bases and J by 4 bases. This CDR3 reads CATSTPGGSTGELFF. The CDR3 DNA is TGTGCCACCAGCACCCCGGGGGGAAGCACCGGGGAGCTGTTTTTT.

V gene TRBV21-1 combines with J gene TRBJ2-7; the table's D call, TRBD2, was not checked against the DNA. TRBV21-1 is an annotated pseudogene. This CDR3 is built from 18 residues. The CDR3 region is CASSNSSYPRLAPYEQYF. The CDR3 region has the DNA TGTGCCAGCAGCAATAGTAGCTACCCCCGACTAGCGCCCTACGAGCAGTACTTC.

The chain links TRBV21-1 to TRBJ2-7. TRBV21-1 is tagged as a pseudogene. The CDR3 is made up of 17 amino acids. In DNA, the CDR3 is TGTGCCAGCATAGCTACTCGTTCGGGGCAGATCTCCTACGAGCAGTACTTC. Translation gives CASIATRSGQISYEQYF.

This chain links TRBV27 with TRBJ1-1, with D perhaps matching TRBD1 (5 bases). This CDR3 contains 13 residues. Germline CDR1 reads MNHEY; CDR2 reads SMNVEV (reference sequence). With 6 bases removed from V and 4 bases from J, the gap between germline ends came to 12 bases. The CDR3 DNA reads TGTGCCAGCAGAGGGGTTGGGGGCACTGAAGCTTTCTTT. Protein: CASRGVGGTEAFF.

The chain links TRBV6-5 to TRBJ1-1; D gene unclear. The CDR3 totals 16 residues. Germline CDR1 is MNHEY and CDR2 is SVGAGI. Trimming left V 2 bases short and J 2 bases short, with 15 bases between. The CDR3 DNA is TGTGCCAGCAGTTACAGTGGAGGGTTTATCAACACTGAAGCTTTCTTT. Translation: CASSYSGGFINTEAFF.

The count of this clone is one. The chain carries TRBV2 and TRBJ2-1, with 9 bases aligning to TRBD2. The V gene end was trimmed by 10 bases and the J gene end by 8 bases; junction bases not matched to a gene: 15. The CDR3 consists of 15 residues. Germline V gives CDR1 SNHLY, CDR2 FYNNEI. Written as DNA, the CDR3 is TGTGCCACCCACTCACTTAGCGGGAGCTCCCATGAGCAGTTCTTC. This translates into CATHSLSGSSHEQFF.

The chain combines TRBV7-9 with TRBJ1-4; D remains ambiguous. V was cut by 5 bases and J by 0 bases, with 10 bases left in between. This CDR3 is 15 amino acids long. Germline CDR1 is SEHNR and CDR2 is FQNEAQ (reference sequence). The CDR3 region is CASSRAASTNEKLFF. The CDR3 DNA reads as TGTGCCAGCAGCCGGGCGGCTTCAACTAATGAAAAACTGTTTTTT.

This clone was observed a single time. The CDR3 loop reads CAWRLTGGETQYF. The CDR3 DNA is TGTGCCTGGAGGCTGACAGGGGGGGAGACCCAGTACTTC. This sequence joins TRBV30 and TRBJ2-5, with 9 bases fitting TRBD1. Germline V gene data show CDR1 as GTSNPN and CDR2 as SVGIG (reference sequence). The CDR3 is 13 amino acids. V was pared by 3 bases and J by 5 bases, with 4 bases of the junction left unmatched.

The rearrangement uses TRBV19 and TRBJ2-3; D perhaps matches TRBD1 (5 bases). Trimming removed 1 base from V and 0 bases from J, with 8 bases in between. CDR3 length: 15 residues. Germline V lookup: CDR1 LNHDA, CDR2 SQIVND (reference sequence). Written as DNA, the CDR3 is TGTGCCAGTAGTATAGGACAGACTAGCACAGATACGCAGTATTTT. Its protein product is CASSIGQTSTDTQYF. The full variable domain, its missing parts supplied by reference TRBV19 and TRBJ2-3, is DGGITQSPKYLFRKEGQNVTLSCEQNLNHDAMYWYRQDPGQGLRLIYYSQIVNDFQKGDIAEGYSVSREKKESFPLTVTSAQKNPTAFYLCASSIGQTSTDTQYFGPGTRLTVL.

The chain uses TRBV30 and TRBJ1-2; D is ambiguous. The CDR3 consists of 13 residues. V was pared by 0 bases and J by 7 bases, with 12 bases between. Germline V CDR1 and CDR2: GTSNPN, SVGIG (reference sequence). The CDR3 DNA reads TGTGCCTGGAGTGTACTGACTCCGGGTGGCTACACCTTC. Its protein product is CAWSVLTPGGYTF.

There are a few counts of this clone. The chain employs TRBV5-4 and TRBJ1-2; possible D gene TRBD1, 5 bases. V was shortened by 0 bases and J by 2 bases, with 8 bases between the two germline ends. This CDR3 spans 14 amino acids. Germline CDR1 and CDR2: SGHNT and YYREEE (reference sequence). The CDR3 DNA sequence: TGTGCCAGCAGCTTGGTGGGGCAGAACTATGGCTACACCTTC. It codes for CASSLVGQNYGYTF.

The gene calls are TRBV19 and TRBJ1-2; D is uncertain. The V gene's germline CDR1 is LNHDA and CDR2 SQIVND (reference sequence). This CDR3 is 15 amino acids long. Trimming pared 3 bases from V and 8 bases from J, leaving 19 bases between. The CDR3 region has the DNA TGTGCCAGTAGTATGGATAATAGCTACTGGCTCGGCTACACCTTC. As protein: CASSMDNSYWLGYTF. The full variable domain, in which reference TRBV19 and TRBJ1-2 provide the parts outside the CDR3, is DGGITQSPKYLFRKEGQNVTLSCEQNLNHDAMYWYRQDPGQGLRLIYYSQIVNDFQKGDIAEGYSVSREKKESFPLTVTSAQKNPTAFYLCASSMDNSYWLGYTFGSGTRLTVV.

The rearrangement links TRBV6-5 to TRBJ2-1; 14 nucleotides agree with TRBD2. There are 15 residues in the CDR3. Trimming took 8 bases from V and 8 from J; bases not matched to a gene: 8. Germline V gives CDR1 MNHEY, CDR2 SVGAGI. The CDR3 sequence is CASASGTSGSYEQFF. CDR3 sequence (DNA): TGTGCCAGCGCCTCCGGGACTAGCGGGAGCTATGAGCAGTTCTTC.

In DNA, the CDR3 is TGTGCCAGCTCAAGCGCGGTGAACACTGAAGCTTTCTTT. It specifies CASSSAVNTEAFF. The genes are TRBV18 and TRBJ1-1; D remains ambiguous. The CDR3 is 13 residues long. Trimming cost V 5 bases and J 0 bases, with 7 bases left between them. The V gene's germline CDR1 is KGHSH and CDR2 LQKENI.

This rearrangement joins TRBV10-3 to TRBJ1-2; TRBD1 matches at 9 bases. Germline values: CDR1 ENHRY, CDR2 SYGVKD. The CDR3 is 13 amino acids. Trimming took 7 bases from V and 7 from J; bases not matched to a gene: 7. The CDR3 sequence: CAITSGQGFGYTF. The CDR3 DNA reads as TGTGCCATCACCTCGGGACAGGGATTTGGCTACACCTTC.

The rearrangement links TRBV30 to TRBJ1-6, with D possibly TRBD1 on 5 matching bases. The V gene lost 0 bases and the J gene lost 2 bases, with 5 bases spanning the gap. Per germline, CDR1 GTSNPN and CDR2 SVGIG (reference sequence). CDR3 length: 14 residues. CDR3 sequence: CAWSVGPYNSPLHF. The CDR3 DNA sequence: TGTGCCTGGAGTGTGGGACCCTATAATTCACCCCTCCACTTT.

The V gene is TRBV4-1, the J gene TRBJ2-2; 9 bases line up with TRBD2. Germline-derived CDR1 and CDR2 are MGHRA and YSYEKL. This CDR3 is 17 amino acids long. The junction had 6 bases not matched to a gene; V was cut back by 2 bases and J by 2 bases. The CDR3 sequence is CASSQRPSGANTGELFF. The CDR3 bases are TGCGCCAGCAGCCAAAGGCCTAGCGGGGCAAACACCGGGGAGCTGTTTTTT.

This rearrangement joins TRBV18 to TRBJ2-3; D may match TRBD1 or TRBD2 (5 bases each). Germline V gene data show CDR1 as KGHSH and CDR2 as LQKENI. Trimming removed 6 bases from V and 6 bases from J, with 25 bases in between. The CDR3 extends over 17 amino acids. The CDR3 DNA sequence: TGTGCCAGCTCCACCCTGACCCTAGCAGGTGGGACGGATACGCAGTATTTT. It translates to CASSTLTLAGGTDTQYF.